This record covers a single TCR beta chain. Its target is not known. This record belongs to a study of beta chain features in type 1 diabetes. Study observations and caveats: Naive, central memory and Treg TCRB repertoires seemed to resemble each other more closely in patients than they did in healthy donors.

Germline V gene sequence: CDR1 SGHRS, CDR2 YFSETQ. This CDR3 is built from 16 residues. V lost 0 bases and J 6 bases, leaving 15 bases between the germline ends. Sequencing targeted expressed TCRB transcripts, as all isolated RNA had been reverse transcribed. TCRdb's copy holds only in-frame clones and misses some; the assay was immunoSEQ multiplex PCR. The sample has about 39,000 clones; 45% to 50% are singletons. This clonotype originated in a young woman in good health. Input material: central memory CD4+ T cells from blood. The V and J genes are TRBV5-1 and TRBJ1-4; D is unresolved. The CDR3 DNA reads TGCGCCAGCAGCTTGGCCATGACGACCAGCGATGAAAAACTGTTTTTT. This codes for CASSLAMTTSDEKLFF.